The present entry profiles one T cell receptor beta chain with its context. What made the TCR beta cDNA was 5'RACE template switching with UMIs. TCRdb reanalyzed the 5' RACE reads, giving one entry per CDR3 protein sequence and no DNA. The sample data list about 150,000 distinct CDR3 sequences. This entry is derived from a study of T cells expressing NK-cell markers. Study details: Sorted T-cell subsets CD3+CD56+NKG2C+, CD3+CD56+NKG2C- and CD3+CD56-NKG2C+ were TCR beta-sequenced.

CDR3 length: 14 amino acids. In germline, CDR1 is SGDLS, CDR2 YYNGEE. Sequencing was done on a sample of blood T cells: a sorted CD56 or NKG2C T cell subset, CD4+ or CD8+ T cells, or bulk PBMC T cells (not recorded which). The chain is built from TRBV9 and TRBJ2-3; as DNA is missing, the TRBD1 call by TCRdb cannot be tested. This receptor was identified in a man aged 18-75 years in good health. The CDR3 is CASSRQSSTDTQYF.